This record covers a single T cell receptor beta chain. Antigen specificity is unknown. This entry belongs to a study of CD8 T cells in Susac syndrome. Whole-study results and caveats: A relatively small number of individuals underwent TCR sequencing and HLA analysis.

From blood CD8+ and CD4+ T cells, the TCR beta chain was sequenced. Negative isolation yielded the CD8+ and CD4+ T cells, while FACS enriched the TEMRA cells. Random hexamers were used to reverse transcribe the RNA input (about 0.5 to 1 ug). The TCR beta CDR3 was amplified by immunoSEQ multiplex PCR across 54 Vbeta, 13 Jbeta. Each CDR3 protein is one row after TCRdb ran MiXCR on the immunoSEQ multiplex PCR reads. This sample has about 200,000 distinct CDR3 sequences, with 90% to 95% found just once. V lost 4 bases, J lost 3 bases, and 10 bases lay in between. The length of the CDR3 is 13 residues. Sequencing was done on a sample of CD4+ T cells from PBMCs. The V call is TRBV12-3 or TRBV12-4, the J call TRBJ2-7; no definite D call. This sequence was found in a human donor with multiple sclerosis. CDR3 nucleotides: TGTGCCAGCAGTTCGGGCCAGTTCTACGAGCAGTACTTC. Translation: CASSSGQFYEQYF.